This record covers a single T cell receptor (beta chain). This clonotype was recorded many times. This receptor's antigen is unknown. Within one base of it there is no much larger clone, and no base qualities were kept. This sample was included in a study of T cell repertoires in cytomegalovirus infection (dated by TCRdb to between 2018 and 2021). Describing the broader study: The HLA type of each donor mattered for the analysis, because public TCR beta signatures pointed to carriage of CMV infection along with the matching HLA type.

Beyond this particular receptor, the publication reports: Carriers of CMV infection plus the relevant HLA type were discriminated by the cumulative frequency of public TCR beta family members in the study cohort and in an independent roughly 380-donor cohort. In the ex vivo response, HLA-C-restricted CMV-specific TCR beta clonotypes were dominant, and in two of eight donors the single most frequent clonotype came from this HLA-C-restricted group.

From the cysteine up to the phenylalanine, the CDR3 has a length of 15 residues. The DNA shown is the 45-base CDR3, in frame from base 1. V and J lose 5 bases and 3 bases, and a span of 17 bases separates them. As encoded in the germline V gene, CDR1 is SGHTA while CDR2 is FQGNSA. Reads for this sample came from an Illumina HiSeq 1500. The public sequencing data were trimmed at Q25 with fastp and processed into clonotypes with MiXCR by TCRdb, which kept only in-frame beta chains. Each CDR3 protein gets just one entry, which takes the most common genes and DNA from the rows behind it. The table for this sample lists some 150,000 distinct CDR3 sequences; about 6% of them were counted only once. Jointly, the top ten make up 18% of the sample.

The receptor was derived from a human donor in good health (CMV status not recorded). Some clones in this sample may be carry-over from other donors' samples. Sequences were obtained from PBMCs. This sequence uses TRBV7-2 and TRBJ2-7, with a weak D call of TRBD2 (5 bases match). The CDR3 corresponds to CASSPFGPRDYEQYF. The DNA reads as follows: TGTGCCAGCAGCCCCTTCGGGCCGAGGGACTACGAGCAGTACTTC.